These 17 T cell receptor beta chains were all obtained from the same sample, sequenced in a study of cytotoxic CD8 clonotypes in ibrutinib-treated CLL. The table came from immunoSEQ multiplex PCR; TCRdb's copy has only in-frame clones and leaves some out. Of over 200,000 clones in the sample, about four fifths were seen once. The sample consisted of PBMCs, taken after 12 months of ibrutinib treatment. These receptors all stem from a human donor with chronic lymphocytic leukemia.

The chain couples TRBV11-2 to TRBJ2-7; D uncertain. V was clipped by 0 bases and J by 4 bases, with 7 bases between them. CDR3 length equals 13 residues. Germline V gene lookup returns CDR1 SGHAT and CDR2 FQNNGV. The CDR3 DNA reads as TGTGCCAGCAGCTTAGAGGCTGCTTACGAGCAGTACTTC. Translating gives CASSLEAAYEQYF.

The chain is built from TRBV27 and TRBJ2-3; possible D gene TRBD1, 6 bases. The V gene lost 4 bases and the J gene lost 1 base, with 12 bases spanning the gap. The CDR3 extends over 15 amino acids. Germline CDR1 and CDR2: MNHEY and SMNVEV (reference sequence). CDR3 protein: CASSSPGQGTDTQYF. CDR3 coding DNA: TGTGCCAGCAGTTCCCCGGGACAAGGCACAGATACGCAGTATTTT.

The rearrangement links TRBV5-1 to TRBJ1-6; TRBD1 matches at 9 bases. The CDR3 runs to 15 residues. The germline V gene encodes CDR1 SGHRS and CDR2 YFSETQ. V dropped 3 bases and J dropped 4; count of bases not matched to a gene: 2. For the CDR3, the DNA is TGCGCCAGCAGCTGGGACAGGGAGTATAATTCACCCCTCCACTTT. The encoded protein is CASSWDREYNSPLHF.

V and J are TRBV7-9 and TRBJ2-7, with TRBD1 matching over 7 bases. The CDR3 length is 13 residues. Germline loops: CDR1 SEHNR, CDR2 FQNEAQ (reference sequence). V lost 1 base and J lost 7; bases outside the gene matches: 4. As DNA, the CDR3 is TGTGCCAGCAGCTTAGATAGGGGGCAAGAGCAGTACTTC. This codes for CASSLDRGQEQYF. Drawing the rest from reference TRBV7-9 and TRBJ2-7, the complete variable domain is DTGVSQNPRHKITKRGQNVTFRCDPISEHNRLYWYRQTLGQGPEFLTYFQNEAQLEKSRLLSDRFSAERPKGSFSTLEIQRTEQGDSAMYLCASSLDRGQEQYFGPGTRLTVT.

With respect to this clone: This sample also contains other DNA sequences that code for the same CDR3. The chain couples TRBV9 to TRBJ1-2, with D maybe TRBD1 (6 bases). The length of the CDR3 is 13 residues. Trimming took off 0 bases at V and 3 bases at J, with 6 bases between the two ends. Per the germline V gene, CDR1 is SGDLS and CDR2 is YYNGEE. The CDR3 reads CASSVGQDYGYTF. CDR3 bases: TGTGCCAGCAGCGTAGGACAGGACTATGGCTACACCTTC. The full variable domain, in which reference TRBV9 and TRBJ1-2 provide the parts outside the CDR3, is DSGVTQTPKHLITATGQRVTLRCSPRSGDLSVYWYQQSLDQGLQFLIQYYNGEERAKGNILERFSAQQFPDLHSELNLSSLELGDSALYFCASSVGQDYGYTFGSGTRLTVV.

This chain links TRBV6-1 with TRBJ2-5, with D unclear. Trimming left V 2 bases short and J 1 base short, with 11 bases between. CDR3 length equals 15 residues. Germline V gene sequence: CDR1 MNHNS, CDR2 SASEGT. The CDR3 sequence is CASSEIGRAQETQYF. CDR3 coding DNA: TGTGCCAGCAGTGAAATAGGAAGAGCCCAAGAGACCCAGTACTTC.

This chain joins TRBV5-6 and TRBJ2-3, with TRBD1 matching over 10 bases. Germline V lookup: CDR1 SGHDT, CDR2 YYEEEE. After removal of 3 bases from V and 7 bases from J, the junction contained 5 bases not matched to a gene. The CDR3 extends over 14 amino acids. As DNA, the CDR3 is TGTGCCAGCAGCTCTGACAGGGGGCGGAATACGCAGTATTTT. Residues: CASSSDRGRNTQYF.

The chain links TRBV19 to TRBJ2-1; D is possibly TRBD1 (6 bases). This CDR3 spans 16 amino acids. The V gene lost 6 bases and the J gene lost 0 bases, with 15 bases spanning the gap. CDR1 is LNHDA, CDR2 SQIVND, per germline (reference sequence). This CDR3 is CASSPGTGYSYNEQFF. The CDR3 coding sequence is TGTGCCAGTAGCCCCGGCACAGGGTACTCCTACAATGAGCAGTTCTTC. Variable domain in full (rest from reference TRBV19 and TRBJ2-1): DGGITQSPKYLFRKEGQNVTLSCEQNLNHDAMYWYRQDPGQGLRLIYYSQIVNDFQKGDIAEGYSVSREKKESFPLTVTSAQKNPTAFYLCASSPGTGYSYNEQFFGPGTRLTVL.

The genes are TRBV7-2 and TRBJ1-5, with D unclear. Germline values: CDR1 SGHTA, CDR2 FQGNSA. CDR3 length: 15 residues. The V end lost 2 bases, the J end lost 1 base, and 9 bases lay between the germline ends. This CDR3 is CASSLSWGSNQPQHF. Written as DNA, the CDR3 is TGTGCCAGCAGCTTAAGCTGGGGAAGCAATCAGCCCCAGCATTTT.

This chain uses TRBV5-1 with TRBJ2-1, with 9 bases that match TRBD2. The CDR3 spans 16 residues. The germline gives CDR1 SGHRS, CDR2 YFSETQ. With 0 bases clipped from V and 8 bases from J, the junction kept 9 bases outside the gene matches. The CDR3 sequence: CASSLGNSGSLDEQFF. The CDR3 DNA is TGCGCCAGCAGCTTGGGCAATAGCGGGAGTCTCGATGAGCAGTTCTTC.

This chain links TRBV6-1 with TRBJ2-7; 9 positions agree with TRBD2. Germline CDR1 is MNHNS and CDR2 is SASEGT. The V gene end was trimmed by 3 bases and the J gene end by 6 bases; junction bases not matched to a gene: 9. The CDR3 runs 15 residues. The CDR3: CASSDPSGKGLEQYF. The CDR3 DNA follows: TGTGCCAGCAGTGACCCTAGCGGGAAGGGGCTCGAGCAGTACTTC.

The chain combines TRBV10-3 with TRBJ2-3; D gene uncertain. This CDR3 contains 13 residues. Per the germline V gene, CDR1 is ENHRY and CDR2 is SYGVKD. Trimming took 6 bases from V and 1 from J, leaving 8 bases between them. The CDR3 DNA is TGTGCCATCAGACTCACTGGCACAGATACGCAGTATTTT. Its translation: CAIRLTGTDTQYF.

This clone was detected only a few times. The chain recombines TRBV7-9 with TRBJ1-3, with 9 bases identical to TRBD1. This CDR3 contains 13 residues. The germline gives CDR1 SEHNR, CDR2 FQNEAQ (reference sequence). V gave up 4 bases and J gave up 9 bases; unmatched junction bases: 4. The CDR3 sequence: CASSSGQGSTIYF. The CDR3, as DNA: TGTGCCAGCAGCTCCGGACAGGGGAGCACCATATATTTT.

The rearrangement uses TRBV29-1 and TRBJ2-3, with a weak D call TRBD1 (6 bases). V dropped 7 bases and J dropped 4 bases, with 15 bases sitting between them. Looked up from germline, CDR1 is SQVTM and CDR2 is ANQGSEA. This CDR3 region has 13 residues. CDR3 nucleotides: TGCAGCGCGTCAGGGGTGGGCGCAGATACGCAGTATTTT. This sequence encodes CSASGVGADTQYF.

The chain couples TRBV7-8 to TRBJ2-7, with TRBD1 identical over 7 bases. Germline assignment: CDR1 SGHVS and CDR2 FQNEAQ. The CDR3 consists of 13 residues. Trimming at V came to 8 bases and at J to 3 bases, leaving 7 bases not matched to a gene. The CDR3 here is CASSWDSYYEQYF. The CDR3 DNA reads TGTGCCAGCTCCTGGGACAGCTACTACGAGCAGTACTTC.

The chain recombines TRBV6-5 with TRBJ2-3, with D maybe TRBD2 (6 bases). V lost 8 bases and J lost 0, with 12 bases in between. The CDR3 consists of 14 residues. CDR1 and CDR2 (germline): MNHEY, SVGAGI. CDR3 region: CASGAGGSTDTQYF. The CDR3, as DNA: TGTGCCAGCGGGGCCGGGGGAAGCACAGATACGCAGTATTTT.

The J gene is TRBJ2-3, the V gene TRBV5-1; D assignment may be TRBD1 or TRBD2 (6 bases each). The CDR3 covers 15 residues. V dropped 4 bases and J dropped 7 bases, with 19 bases sitting between them. Germline V gene sequence: CDR1 SGHRS, CDR2 YFSETQ. The CDR3 reads CASSTPAGGRNTQYF. The CDR3 DNA is TGCGCCAGCAGCACCCCGGCCGGGGGCAGGAATACGCAGTATTTT. The full variable domain, with the rest looked up from reference TRBV5-1 and TRBJ2-3, is KAGVTQTPRYLIKTRGQQVTLSCSPISGHRSVSWYQQTPGQGLQFLFEYFSETQRNKGNFPGRFSGRQFSNSRSEMNVSTLELGDSALYLCASSTPAGGRNTQYFGPGTRLTVL.